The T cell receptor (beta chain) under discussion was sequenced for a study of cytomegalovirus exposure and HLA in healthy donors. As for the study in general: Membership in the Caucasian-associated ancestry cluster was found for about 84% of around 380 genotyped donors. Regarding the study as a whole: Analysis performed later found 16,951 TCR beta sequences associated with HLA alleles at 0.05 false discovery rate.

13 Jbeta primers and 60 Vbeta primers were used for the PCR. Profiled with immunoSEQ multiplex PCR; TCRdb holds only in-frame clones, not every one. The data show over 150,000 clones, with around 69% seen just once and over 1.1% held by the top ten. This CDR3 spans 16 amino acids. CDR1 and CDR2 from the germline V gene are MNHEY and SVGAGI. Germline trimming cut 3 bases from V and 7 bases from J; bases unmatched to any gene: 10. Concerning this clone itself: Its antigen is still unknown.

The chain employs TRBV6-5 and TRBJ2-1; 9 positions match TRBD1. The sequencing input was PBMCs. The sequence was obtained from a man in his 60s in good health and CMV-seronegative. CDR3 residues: CASSYPPGQGQNEQFF. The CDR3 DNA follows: TGTGCCAGCAGTTATCCACCGGGACAGGGCCAAAATGAGCAGTTCTTC.